The 15 T cell receptor beta chains presented below share a single source sample, sequenced in a study of HIV-infected patients and healthy controls (dated by TCRdb to 2013 to 2014). Follow-up blood was drawn from HIV-infected patients roughly three months, about 14 weeks, after the initiation of antiretroviral therapy. Since whole blood was used without any cell fractionation, the repertoire reflected all peripheral T cells in unsorted form. Library generation was performed with 5' RACE. The sequencer was an Illumina MiSeq. Using SuperScript III with primers targeting the alpha and beta constant regions, approximately 450 ng of RNA was reverse transcribed. Separate alpha and beta chain libraries were made by chain-specific third strand synthesis with multiplexing indices. Through fastp at Q25 and MiXCR, TCRdb rebuilt clones from the public reads, retaining in-frame beta chains. Every distinct CDR3 protein forms one entry, paired with its most common genes and DNA. The sample table holds some 20,000 distinct CDR3 sequences, of which 7.5% to 10% were seen once. The ten largest clones add up to about 20% of the sample.

The input for sequencing was blood, taken during antiretroviral therapy. Every receptor here comes from an adult with HIV infection.

The chain's CDR3 is CASSYLQNNSPLHF. The CDR3 DNA reads as TGTGCCAGCAGTTACCTCCAGAATAATTCACCCCTCCACTTT. This chain links TRBV6-5 with TRBJ1-6; D not resolved. The ends were cut back, 2 bases at V and 5 bases at J, with 7 bases in the middle. CDR3 size: 14 residues. CDR1 MNHEY and CDR2 SVGAGI come from the germline V gene.

This clonotype was counted at least ten times. As DNA, the CDR3 is TGCAGCGTTGTAGCTGTTAAGGTCTCTGGGGCCAACGTCCTGACTTTC. Encoded protein: CSVVAVKVSGANVLTF. The genes are TRBV29-1 and TRBJ2-6; D gene ambiguous. Per germline, CDR1 SQVTM and CDR2 ANQGSEA. There are 16 residues in the CDR3. The V and J ends lost 4 bases and 0 bases respectively, with 13 bases between them.

This clonotype was observed a few times. The chain uses TRBV7-9 and TRBJ1-4; a possible D gene is TRBD1 (6 bases). The V gene lost 5 bases and the J gene lost 11 bases, with 15 bases spanning the gap. Per the germline V gene, CDR1 is SEHNR and CDR2 is FQNEAQ (reference sequence). The CDR3 is 13 residues long. CDR3 sequence: CASSQEEDSKLFF. The CDR3 DNA reads as TGTGCCAGCAGCCAAGAGGAGGACAGCAAACTGTTTTTT.

This clonotype came up many times. V and J are TRBV21-1 and TRBJ2-5; the table's TRBD2 call for D was not verified on the DNA. TRBV21-1 constitutes a pseudogene. This CDR3 region has 14 residues. CDR3 coding DNA: TGTGCCAGCAGCACTAGCGGACAGTCCGAGACCCAGTACTTC. Encoded protein: CASSTSGQSETQYF.

This clonotype was seen at least ten times. This chain connects TRBV9 to TRBJ1-2; a possible D gene is TRBD1 (6 bases). The CDR3 loop spans 15 amino acids. Deletions cut 2 bases from V and 0 bases from J, with 11 bases between. The germline CDR1 and CDR2 sequences are SGDLS and YYNGEE. This CDR3 reads CASSVGQQTNYGYTF. Here the CDR3 DNA reads TGTGCCAGCAGCGTCGGACAGCAAACTAACTATGGCTACACCTTC. Using reference TRBV9 and TRBJ1-2 for the parts outside the CDR3, the full variable domain is DSGVTQTPKHLITATGQRVTLRCSPRSGDLSVYWYQQSLDQGLQFLIQYYNGEERAKGNILERFSAQQFPDLHSELNLSSLELGDSALYFCASSVGQQTNYGYTFGSGTRLTVV.

The chain combines TRBV27 with TRBJ1-2; D call uncertain. The V gene's germline CDR1 is MNHEY and CDR2 SMNVEV (reference sequence). The CDR3 sequence is 13 residues long. V lost 4 bases, J lost 7 bases, and 13 bases lay in between. The CDR3, as DNA: TGTGCCAGCAGTTCTTCCGACGGACCTGGCTACACCTTC. Translation: CASSSSDGPGYTF.

Many counts were recorded for this clonotype. The gene calls are TRBV4-1 and TRBJ2-7; TRBD1 might be the D (6 bases). V dropped 0 bases and J dropped 2 bases, with 8 bases sitting between them. Germline V lookup: CDR1 MGHRA, CDR2 YSYEKL. There are 14 residues in the CDR3. The CDR3 sequence: CASSQEKGAYEQYF. CDR3 coding DNA: TGCGCCAGCAGCCAAGAGAAGGGGGCCTACGAGCAGTACTTC.

This clonotype was seen repeatedly, ten times or more. The chain combines TRBV20-1 with TRBJ1-2; D call uncertain. CDR1 and CDR2 from the germline V gene are DFQATT and SNEGSKA (reference sequence). The CDR3 has 13 residues. V was trimmed by 0 bases and J by 2 bases, leaving 7 bases between them. DNA for the CDR3: TGCAGTGCTAGAGAACCCAGAAACTATGGCTACACCTTC. Protein sequence: CSAREPRNYGYTF.

This clonotype was seen repeatedly, ten times or more. The CDR3 DNA reads as TGTGCCAGCAGCGTAGGACAGGCGAACACCGGGGAGCTGTTTTTT. This gives the protein CASSVGQANTGELFF. The chain is built from TRBV9 and TRBJ2-2; D might be TRBD1 (6 bases). Trimming took off 0 bases at V and 0 bases at J, with 6 bases between the two ends. Germline-derived CDR1 and CDR2 are SGDLS and YYNGEE. The CDR3 has 15 amino acids.

This clonotype was observed many times. The V gene is TRBV10-3, the J gene TRBJ2-5; D may be TRBD1 or TRBD2 (6 bases each). Looked up from germline, CDR1 is ENHRY and CDR2 is SYGVKD. The CDR3 is made up of 13 amino acids. The V end was cut by 6 bases, the J end by 5 bases, with 13 bases between. In DNA, the CDR3 is TGTGCCATCAGCGAAAGGGGGGTTGAGACCCAGTACTTC. It yields the protein CAISERGVETQYF.

This clonotype was recorded many times. The chain uses TRBV4-1 and TRBJ2-1; the D is unclear. Germline CDR1 reads MGHRA; CDR2 reads YSYEKL. The V and J ends lost 2 bases and 6 bases respectively, with 17 bases between them. This CDR3 comprises 16 residues. The CDR3 DNA is TGCGCCAGCAGCCAACCCTCCAGGCAAGTAGGCAATGAGCAGTTCTTC. Residues: CASSQPSRQVGNEQFF.

At least ten counts were recorded for this clonotype. The chain employs TRBV4-2 and TRBJ2-7; no definite D call. Germline lookup yields CDR1 LGHNA and CDR2 YNFKEQ. The CDR3 extends over 12 amino acids. V was trimmed by 1 base and J by 5 bases, leaving 6 bases between them. CDR3 bases: TGTGCCAGCAGCCAAGTTAGAAACGAGCAGTACTTC. It encodes CASSQVRNEQYF.

There are many counts of this clonotype. The V and J genes are TRBV5-1 and TRBJ2-1; TRBD2 aligns across 7 bases. CDR3 length: 12 residues. The junction had 0 bases not matched to a gene; V was cut back by 3 bases and J by 6 bases. The germline gives CDR1 SGHRS, CDR2 YFSETQ. Here the CDR3 reads CASSSGGNEQFF. The CDR3 DNA sequence: TGCGCCAGCAGCTCGGGGGGCAATGAGCAGTTCTTC.

This clonotype was seen more than once but under ten times. CDR3 sequence (DNA): TGCGCCAGCAGCCAAGATTCGGATTCTGGAAACACCATATATTTT. Its translation: CASSQDSDSGNTIYF. The chain has TRBV4-1 and TRBJ1-3; D is uncertain. V lost 0 bases, J lost 1 base, and 7 bases lay in between. CDR1 is MGHRA and CDR2 is YSYEKL in the germline V gene. The CDR3 loop spans 15 amino acids.

The sample holds many counts of this clonotype. The rearrangement links TRBV20-1 to TRBJ1-4; 9 bases align to TRBD1. J was trimmed by 5 bases and V by 3 bases; bases with no gene match: 7. The CDR3 spans 15 residues. The V gene's germline CDR1 is DFQATT and CDR2 SNEGSKA (reference sequence). The CDR3 sequence: CSARGQGLRNEKLFF. In DNA form, the CDR3 reads TGCAGTGCTAGGGGACAGGGTTTGCGGAATGAAAAACTGTTTTTT.